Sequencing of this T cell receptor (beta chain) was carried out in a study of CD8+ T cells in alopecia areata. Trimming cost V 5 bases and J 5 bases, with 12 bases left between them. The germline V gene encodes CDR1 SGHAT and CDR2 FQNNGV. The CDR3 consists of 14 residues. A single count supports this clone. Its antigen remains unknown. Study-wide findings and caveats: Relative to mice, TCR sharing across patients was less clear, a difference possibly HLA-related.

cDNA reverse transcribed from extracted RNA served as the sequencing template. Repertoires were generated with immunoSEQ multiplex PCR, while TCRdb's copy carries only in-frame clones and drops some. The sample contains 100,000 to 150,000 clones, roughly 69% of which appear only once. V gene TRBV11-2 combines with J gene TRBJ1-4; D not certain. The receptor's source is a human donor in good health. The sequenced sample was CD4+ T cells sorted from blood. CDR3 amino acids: CASSLGITNEKLFF. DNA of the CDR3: TGTGCCAGCAGCCTAGGCATAACCAATGAAAAACTGTTTTTT.